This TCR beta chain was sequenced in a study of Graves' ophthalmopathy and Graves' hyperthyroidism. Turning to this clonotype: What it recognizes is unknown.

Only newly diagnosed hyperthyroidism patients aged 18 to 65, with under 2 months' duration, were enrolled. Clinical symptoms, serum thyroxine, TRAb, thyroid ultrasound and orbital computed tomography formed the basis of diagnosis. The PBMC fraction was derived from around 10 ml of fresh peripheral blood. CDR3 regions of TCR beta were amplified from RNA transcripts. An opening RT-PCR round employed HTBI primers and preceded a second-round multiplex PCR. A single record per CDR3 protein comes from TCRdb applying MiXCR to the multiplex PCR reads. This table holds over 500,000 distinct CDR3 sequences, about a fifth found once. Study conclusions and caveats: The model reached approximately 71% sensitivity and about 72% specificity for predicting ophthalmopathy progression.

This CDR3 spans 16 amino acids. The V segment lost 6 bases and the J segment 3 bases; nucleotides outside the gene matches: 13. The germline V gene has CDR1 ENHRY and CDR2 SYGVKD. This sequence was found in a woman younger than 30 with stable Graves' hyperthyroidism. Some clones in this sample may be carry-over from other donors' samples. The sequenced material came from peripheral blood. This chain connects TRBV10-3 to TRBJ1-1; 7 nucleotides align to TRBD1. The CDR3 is CAISPRQGGIYTEAFF. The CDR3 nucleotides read TGTGCCATCAGCCCTAGACAGGGTGGCATTTACACTGAAGCTTTCTTT.